This record concerns one T cell receptor beta chain sequence. Method: immunoSEQ multiplex PCR; TCRdb's copy keeps in-frame clones and lacks some. Of some 490,000 clones in the sample, less than 90% were seen once. The source of the sample is a study of blood T cell repertoires in COVID-19. As for the study in general: Italy, Spain and the United States were the sources of the convalescent and acute COVID-19 samples. From T cells, B-cell-depleted T cells, or PBMCs came the material, which was cDNA or gDNA.

V lost 1 base to trimming and J lost 3 bases; unmatched junction nucleotides: 6. This CDR3 spans 16 amino acids. CDR1 is SGHVS, CDR2 FNYEAQ, per germline. The study recruited people aged about 18 to 89 years across about 25 US areas. Two negative PCRs, clearance, or symptom resolution were required of recovered Cohort 3 donors. Sequenced: PBMCs or T cells enriched from blood (not recorded which). V is TRBV7-6 and J is TRBJ1-5; 7 bases align to TRBD1. The receptor comes from a woman aged 60-75 years who had recovered from COVID-19. As DNA, the CDR3 is TGTGCCAGCAGCTTAGGGGGGACAGACCCCAATCAGCCCCAGCATTTT. Protein product: CASSLGGTDPNQPQHF.